This TCR beta chain was observed in a study of breast tumors, draining lymph nodes, adjacent tissues. Broader study findings: Data fit most tumor T cells coming from lymph node, expanding in tumor. That most tumor T cells come from lymph nodes remained unproven. Luminal-like breast cancer showed significantly greater tumor-nontumor repertoire similarity than basal-like breast cancer did. Tumor repertoires ranked between lymph nodes and nontumor tissue in diversity, with V and J gene preferences.

MiXCR was run by TCRdb on the multiplex PCR reads, yielding one entry per CDR3 protein. The sample lists about 200,000 distinct CDR3 sequences, approximately 31% occurring once. Samples came from axillary lymph nodes draining the breast cancer. The CDR3 runs to 15 residues. The J segment lost 0 bases and the V segment lost 8 bases, leaving 6 bases of the junction unmatched. CDR1 and CDR2 from the germline V gene are MNHNY and SVGAGI (reference sequence). This clonotype came up a few times. What it binds is unknown. Since a much larger clone is just one base distant, this may be a read error. Source material: axillary lymph node tissue. The origin of this receptor is a female donor with breast cancer. Some clones in this sample may be carry-over from other donors' samples. J is TRBJ2-1 and V is TRBV6-6, with TRBD2 matching over 8 bases. CDR3 bases: TGTGCCAGCCTGCAGCGGGAGAGCTCCTACAATGAGCAGTTCTTC. Encoded protein: CASLQRESSYNEQFF.